The T cell receptor beta chain under discussion was sequenced for a study of beta chain features in type 1 diabetes. Study outcomes and limitations: In every one of the four CD4+ subsets, TCRB CDR3s were moderately but significantly shorter in Type 1 diabetes patients.

Comments on this clone: What it recognizes is unknown.

V lost 4 bases and J lost 0, with 13 bases in between. Per the germline V gene, CDR1 is SGHRS and CDR2 is YFSETQ. CDR3 length: 15 residues. Expressed TCRB transcripts were sequenced because the isolated RNA had all been reverse transcribed beforehand. TCRdb's table, derived via immunoSEQ multiplex PCR, lists solely in-frame clones and lacks some. The sample includes more than 300,000 clones, roughly 12% of them seen just once. The sequenced material came from naive CD4+ T cells from blood. This receptor was taken from a woman under 30 with type 1 diabetes. The chain uses TRBV5-1 and TRBJ1-2, with D unclear. The CDR3 sequence: CASSPGGGANYGYTF. The CDR3 nucleotides are TGCGCCAGCAGCCCGGGCGGAGGAGCTAACTATGGCTACACCTTC.